This T cell receptor beta chain comes out of a study of beta chain features in type 1 diabetes. Germline V gene data show CDR1 as MNHEY and CDR2 as SVGAGI. Trimming took 0 bases from V and 10 from J, leaving 9 bases between them. This CDR3 contains 12 residues. General study results and limits: There was a possibility that cDNA sequencing over-represented cells with high TCR expression. Patients' naive, central memory and Treg TCRB repertoires seemed closer to one another than those of healthy donors.

Expressed TCRB transcripts were sequenced, since all the RNA that had been isolated was reverse transcribed. About 3.7 million reads, on average, came from each naive, central memory and regulatory T cell sample. The method was immunoSEQ multiplex PCR; TCRdb's version includes in-frame clones alone and lacks a portion of them. Among about 330,000 clones listed, approximately 10% were seen once. As regards this clone: The antigen remains undetermined.

Sequencing was performed on naive CD4+ T cells from blood. V gene TRBV6-5 combines with J gene TRBJ1-1, with D unresolved. The TCR sequence derives from a woman aged 30 to 39 in good health. In DNA form, the CDR3 reads TGTGCCAGCAGTTACTCCACACCAGGAGCTTTCTTT. This translates into CASSYSTPGAFF.